This record covers a single TCR beta chain. The antigen is unknown. No cell sorting was done before RNA was extracted from the tissue. More than 3 cm separated this lung sample from the edge of the tumor. Newly diagnosed lung cancer patients had thoracic surgery in China, August–late 2014, without prior chemotherapy. The library came from three nested PCR rounds adapted from ARM-PCR protocols. TCRdb recomputed calls from the multiplex PCR reads with MiXCR, one row per CDR3 protein. The data contain about 50,000 distinct CDR3 sequences, just under 75% of them singletons. This sample is part of a study of tumor and adjacent non-tumor tissue in lung cancer. Across the study: Patients were aged 31 to 76, roughly 9 men and a handful of women, stage I to III. Study-wide results and caveats: Significantly higher TCR diversity was found in tumor than normal lung. Tumor TCR diversity, when higher, was linked to shorter survival.

V lost 7 bases, J lost 8 bases, and 14 bases lay in between. Germline V gives CDR1 SGHDN, CDR2 FVKESK. The CDR3 consists of 12 residues. This chain links TRBV14 with TRBJ1-1; D uncertain. This clonotype was sampled from a woman between 55 and 75 years old with non-small cell lung cancer. Sequencing used distant non-tumor lung tissue. The CDR3 DNA follows: TGTGCCAGCAACCGAGAGAGGGTGGAAGCTTTCTTT. Its translation: CASNRERVEAFF.